Presented here are 21 T cell receptor beta chains from one specimen sequenced in a study of T cells in Graves' hyperthyroidism and ophthalmopathy. There were TCR beta CDR3 regions amplified from RNA transcripts. A set of HTBI primers served as the primers for a first-round RT-PCR of the TCR CDR3. TCRdb re-called the multiplex PCR reads with MiXCR, one entry per CDR3 protein. The data hold about 580,000 distinct CDR3 sequences, with over 11% observed a single time. Sequencing was performed on blood. All receptors derive from a woman aged 25 to 39 with Graves' hyperthyroidism that later progressed to Graves' ophthalmopathy.

The sample holds many counts of this clonotype. The CDR3 region has the DNA TGTGCCAGCAGCCCACGAGGGACCGAAAGGACCTACAATGAGCAGTTCTTC. Its protein product is CASSPRGTERTYNEQFF. V usage is TRBV7-9 and J usage is TRBJ2-1; D assignment may be TRBD1 or TRBD2 (5 bases each). This CDR3 is 17 amino acids long. Trimming shortened V by 5 bases and J by 2 bases, and 19 bases separated the two germline ends. Germline CDR1 reads SEHNR; CDR2 reads FQNEAQ (reference sequence).

This clonotype has at least ten counts. The chain carries TRBV5-6 and TRBJ2-5; 7 bases are a match to TRBD1. This CDR3 region has 15 residues. CDR1 and CDR2 (germline): SGHDT, YYEEEE. V gave up 0 bases and J gave up 3 bases; unmatched junction bases: 5. CDR3 region: CASSLALGTEETQYF. CDR3 in DNA: TGTGCCAGCAGCTTGGCCTTGGGGACAGAAGAGACCCAGTACTTC.

This clonotype was seen ten or more times. V gene TRBV12-3 or TRBV12-4 combines with J gene TRBJ2-3; 9 bases align to TRBD1. Trimming cost V 8 bases and J 3 bases; bases outside gene matches: 12. This CDR3 comprises 16 residues. In nucleotides, the CDR3 is TGTGCCAGCGCCGGCCTGAACAGGGGGCAGACAGATACGCAGTATTTT. Protein product: CASAGLNRGQTDTQYF.

The chain employs TRBV20-1 and TRBJ1-1, with 8 bases matching TRBD1. This CDR3 has 13 residues. V lost 2 bases, J lost 2 bases, and 1 base stayed unmatched. Germline assignment: CDR1 DFQATT and CDR2 SNEGSKA (reference sequence). CDR3 nucleotide sequence: TGCAGTGCTAGACAGGGGGCAAACACTGAAGCTTTCTTT. Amino acids: CSARQGANTEAFF.

This clonotype was seen repeatedly, ten times or more. J is TRBJ2-3 and V is TRBV28; no definite D call. The germline V gene encodes CDR1 MDHEN and CDR2 SYDVKM. Deletions cut 9 bases from V and 0 bases from J, with 7 bases between. The CDR3 spans 12 residues. CDR3 sequence (DNA): TGTGCCAGTAGGAGTAGCACAGATACGCAGTATTTT. This translates into CASRSSTDTQYF.

This clonotype was picked up many times. This chain uses TRBV20-1 with TRBJ2-7, with D possibly called TRBD1 or TRBD2 (7 bases each). The CDR3 is 15 amino acids. Germline V gene sequence: CDR1 DFQATT, CDR2 SNEGSKA (reference sequence). Trimming cost V 5 bases and J 0 bases, with 17 bases left between them. Here the CDR3 reads CSALRGDSSSYEQYF. In DNA form, the CDR3 reads TGCAGTGCTCTTCGGGGGGACAGTAGCTCCTACGAGCAGTACTTC.

There are many counts of this clonotype. The chain has TRBV5-1 and TRBJ2-7; 9 bases are a match to TRBD2. This CDR3 is built from 14 residues. The V gene's germline CDR1 is SGHRS and CDR2 YFSETQ. With 4 bases clipped from V and 7 bases from J, the junction kept 9 bases outside the gene matches. Written as DNA, the CDR3 is TGCGCCAGCAGCCTAGGACTAGCGTCGGGTGAGCAGTACTTC. It is translated as CASSLGLASGEQYF.

This clonotype showed up many times. This chain links TRBV24-1 with TRBJ2-7, with a tentative D call TRBD1 (6 bases). The germline CDR1 and CDR2 sequences are KGHDR and SFDVKD. The CDR3 extends over 12 amino acids. The germline V and J ends were trimmed by 4 bases and 3 bases, with 6 bases remaining between them. CDR3 protein: CATSDRGYEQYF. The CDR3 nucleotides are TGTGCCACCAGTGACAGGGGCTACGAGCAGTACTTC.

This clonotype was found a few times. V gene TRBV5-4 combines with J gene TRBJ2-1; TRBD1 matches at 11 bases. CDR1 is SGHNT and CDR2 is YYREEE in the germline V gene (reference sequence). V shed 4 bases, J shed 5 bases, and the junction held 5 bases outside the gene matches. The CDR3 is 15 residues long. The CDR3 region has the DNA TGTGCCAGCAGCCCGCGGACAGGGGGCCACAATGAGCAGTTCTTC. This translates into CASSPRTGGHNEQFF.

This clonotype was observed many times. The CDR3 DNA reads TGTGCCAGCGGGCAGGTTAACGAGCAGTACTTC. As protein: CASGQVNEQYF. This chain uses TRBV2 with TRBJ2-7; no clear D. CDR1 SNHLY and CDR2 FYNNEI come from the germline V gene. The CDR3 sequence is 11 residues long. The V end lost 8 bases, the J end lost 5 bases, and 10 bases lay between the germline ends.

The table lists this clonotype with a few counts. The V call is TRBV12-3 or TRBV12-4, the J call TRBJ2-1; D tentatively reads TRBD1 or TRBD2 (5 bases each). V lost 8 bases and J lost 4, with 12 bases in between. The CDR3 sequence is 13 residues long. In DNA form, the CDR3 reads TGTGCCAGCGGCCGGGACCTTTACAATGAGCAGTTCTTC. Translated, it gives CASGRDLYNEQFF.

Worth noting for this clonotype: This sequence may be a read error, since a much larger clone differs from it by one base. CDR3 residues: CSVETHYNEQFF. CDR3 in DNA: TGCAGCGTTGAGACGCACTACAATGAGCAGTTCTTC. This chain joins TRBV29-1 and TRBJ2-1, with D unresolved. Germline CDR1 SQVTM, CDR2 ANQGSEA. Trimming cost V 3 bases and J 3 bases, with 6 bases left between them. The CDR3 is 12 residues long.

The table lists this clonotype with a few counts. The rearrangement links TRBV18 to TRBJ2-7; TRBD1 agrees at 8 bases. CDR3 length equals 14 residues. V shed 0 bases and J 5 bases; nucleotides not matched to a gene: 3. Germline values: CDR1 KGHSH, CDR2 LQKENI. The CDR3 DNA is TGTGCCAGCTCACCACCGACAGGGGTCAACGAGCAGTACTTC. Its translation: CASSPPTGVNEQYF. The variable domain in full, with the rest retrieved from reference TRBV18 and TRBJ2-7, is NAGVMQNPRHLVRRRGQEARLRCSPMKGHSHVYWYRQLPEEGLKFMVYLQKENIIDESGMPKERFSAEFPKEGPSILRIQQVVRGDSAAYFCASSPPTGVNEQYFGPGTRLTVT.

This clonotype occurred many times. This sequence joins TRBV28 and TRBJ1-3, with a possible D match to TRBD1 (5 bases). This CDR3 is 14 amino acids long. Trimming took off 5 bases at V and 1 base at J, with 9 bases between the two ends. In germline, CDR1 is MDHEN, CDR2 SYDVKM. Written as DNA, the CDR3 is TGTGCCAGCAGTCGGGACTATTCTGGAAACACCATATATTTT. The encoded protein is CASSRDYSGNTIYF.

In its sample, this clonotype was seen a few times. This chain uses TRBV12-3 or TRBV12-4 with TRBJ2-2; the match to TRBD2 covers 14 bases. This CDR3 has 16 residues. The J segment lost 7 bases and the V segment lost 5 bases, leaving 6 bases of the junction unmatched. This CDR3 is CASSGGLAGEIGELFF. CDR3 sequence (DNA): TGTGCCAGCAGTGGGGGACTAGCGGGAGAGATCGGGGAGCTGTTTTTT.

This clonotype showed up just a few times. This may be a read error: a much more frequent sequence differs by one nucleotide. V is TRBV28 and J is TRBJ2-1; a possible D gene is TRBD1 (6 bases). The CDR3 has 17 residues. The germline V gene encodes CDR1 MDHEN and CDR2 SYDVKM. The CDR3 reads CANSFQGLEKGYNEQFF. The CDR3 DNA is TGTGCCAACAGTTTTCAGGGGTTGGAGAAGGGGTACAATGAGCAGTTCTTC.

In nucleotides, the CDR3 is TGTGCCACCAGTGCAGGGGCTTTTCCCTATGGCTACACCTTC. It codes for CATSAGAFPYGYTF. The chain joins TRBV24-1 to TRBJ1-2; TRBD1 might be the D (6 bases). CDR3 length: 14 residues. Between the trimmed V and J ends, which lost 5 bases and 4 bases, there was a span of 13 bases. CDR1 and CDR2 from the germline V gene are KGHDR and SFDVKD.

This clonotype was counted many times. The chain recombines TRBV6-2 or TRBV6-3 with TRBJ2-1, with 14 bases that match TRBD2. The CDR3 runs to 17 residues. V lost 2 bases, J lost 9 bases, and 9 bases stayed unmatched. Germline CDR1 is MNHEY and CDR2 is SVGEGT. The CDR3: CASSYAPGTSGRVEQFF. CDR3 bases: TGTGCCAGCAGTTACGCTCCCGGGACTAGCGGGAGAGTTGAGCAGTTCTTC.

This clonotype was seen a handful of times. A read error may be the cause here, since a much bigger clone is one base away. This sequence joins TRBV6-9 and TRBJ2-7; D might be TRBD1 or TRBD2, each matching 5 bases. The length of the CDR3 is 15 residues. The V gene's germline CDR1 is MNHGY and CDR2 SVAAGI. The CDR3 spells CASSFETLTDYERYF. For the CDR3, the DNA is TGTGCCAGCAGTTTTGAGACCCTGACAGACTACGAGCGGTACTTC.

V and J are TRBV2 and TRBJ2-2; 9 bases agree with TRBD1. The germline V gene has CDR1 SNHLY and CDR2 FYNNEI. V trimming: 6 bases; J trimming: 1 base; junction bases outside the gene matches: 6. This CDR3 is built from 16 residues. The CDR3 nucleotides read TGTGCCAGCAGCCTACAGGGGGCAGGGAACACCGGGGAGCTGTTTTTT. Encoded protein: CASSLQGAGNTGELFF.

This clonotype came up once. The chain uses TRBV6-2 or TRBV6-3 and TRBJ2-5; 7 bases line up with TRBD1. J lost 5 bases, V lost 5 bases, and 11 bases had no gene match. Per the germline V gene, CDR1 is MNHEY and CDR2 is SVGEGT. This CDR3 has 15 amino acids. The CDR3: CASSDLTGIVETQYF. The CDR3 coding sequence is TGTGCCAGCAGTGACTTGACAGGGATAGTGGAGACCCAGTACTTC.